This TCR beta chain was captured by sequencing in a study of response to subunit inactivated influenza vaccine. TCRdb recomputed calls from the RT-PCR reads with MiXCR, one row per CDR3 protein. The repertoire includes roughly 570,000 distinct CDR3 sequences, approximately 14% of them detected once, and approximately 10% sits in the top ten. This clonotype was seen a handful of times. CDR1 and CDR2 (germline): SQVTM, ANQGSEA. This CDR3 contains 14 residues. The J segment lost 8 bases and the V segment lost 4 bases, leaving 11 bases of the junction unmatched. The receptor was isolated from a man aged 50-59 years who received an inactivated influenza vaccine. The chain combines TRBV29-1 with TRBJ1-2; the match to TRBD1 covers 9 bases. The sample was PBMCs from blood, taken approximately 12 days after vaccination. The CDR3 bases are TGCAGCGTTGGATTGGACAGGGGAGGAAAAGGCTACACCTTC. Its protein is CSVGLDRGGKGYTF. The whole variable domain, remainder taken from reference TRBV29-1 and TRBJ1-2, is SAVISQKPSRDICQRGTSLTIQCQVDSQVTMMFWYRQQPGQSLTLIATANQGSEATYESGFVIDKFPISRPNLTFSTLTVSNMSPEDSSIYLCSVGLDRGGKGYTFGSGTRLTVV.